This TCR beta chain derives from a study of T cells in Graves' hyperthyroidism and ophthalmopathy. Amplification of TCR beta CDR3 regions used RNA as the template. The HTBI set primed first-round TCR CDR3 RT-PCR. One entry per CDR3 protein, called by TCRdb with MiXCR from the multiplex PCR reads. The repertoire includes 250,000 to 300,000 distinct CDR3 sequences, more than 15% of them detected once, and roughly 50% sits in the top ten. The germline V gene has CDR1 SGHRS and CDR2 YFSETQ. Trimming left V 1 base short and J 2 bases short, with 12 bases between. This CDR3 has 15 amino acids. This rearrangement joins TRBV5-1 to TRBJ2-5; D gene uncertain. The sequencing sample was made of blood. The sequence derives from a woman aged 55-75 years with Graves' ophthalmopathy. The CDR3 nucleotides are TGCGCCAGCAGCTTGTCGTTGAGGAGACAAGAGACCCAGTACTTC. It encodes CASSLSLRRQETQYF.